Following are 15 T cell receptor beta chains from one sample sequenced in a study of OX40 agonist ivuxolimab in advanced cancers. The assay was immunoSEQ multiplex PCR, and TCRdb's table has in-frame clones only and misses some. This table has some 110,000 clones, just over 90% appearing once. Sequenced here: CD4+ or CD8+ T cells sorted from blood, sampled in a trial of the OX40 agonist ivuxolimab. These receptors all come from an adult with an advanced solid tumor such as melanoma, head and neck, liver or kidney cancer.

This chain links TRBV7-2 with TRBJ2-7, with unresolved D. There are 13 residues in the CDR3. The V gene lost 9 bases and the J gene lost 2 bases, with 14 bases spanning the gap. Germline lookup yields CDR1 SGHTA and CDR2 FQGNSA. In DNA form, the CDR3 reads TGTGCCAGTAACACGGCAGGTCCCTACGAGCAGTACTTC. This sequence encodes CASNTAGPYEQYF. The variable domain in full, completed from reference TRBV7-2 and TRBJ2-7, reads GAGVSQSPSNKVTEKGKDVELRCDPISGHTALYWYRQSLGQGLEFLIYFQGNSAPDKSGLPSDRFSAERTGGSVSTLTIQRTQQEDSAVYLCASNTAGPYEQYFGPGTRLTVT.

The rearrangement uses TRBV7-6 and TRBJ2-2, with D tentatively TRBD2 (6 bases). Trimming stripped 5 bases from V and 7 bases from J, with 14 bases between. The CDR3 consists of 14 residues. Per the germline V gene, CDR1 is SGHVS and CDR2 is FNYEAQ. CDR3 coding DNA: TGTGCCAGCAGCCCTCAGCGGGTTTACGGGGAGCTGTTTTTT. Translated, it gives CASSPQRVYGELFF.

The V and J genes are TRBV10-2 and TRBJ2-3, with D unresolved. Trimming cost V 6 bases and J 6 bases, with 10 bases left between them. The CDR3 consists of 12 residues. Per germline, CDR1 WSHSY and CDR2 SAAADI. Here the CDR3 DNA reads TGCGCCAGCAGCGCCGCCCTCGATACGCAGTATTTT. Translated: CASSAALDTQYF.

The V gene is TRBV18, the J gene TRBJ2-7; D ambiguous. The CDR3 is made up of 11 amino acids. Germline loops: CDR1 KGHSH, CDR2 LQKENI. V lost 2 bases and J lost 5, with 4 bases in between. The CDR3 loop is CASSPENEQYF. For the CDR3, the DNA is TGTGCCAGCTCACCAGAAAACGAGCAGTACTTC.

V gene TRBV4-3 combines with J gene TRBJ1-6; 8 bases are a match to TRBD1. Germline CDR1 and CDR2: LGHNA and YSLEER. V shed 4 bases, J shed 9 bases, and the junction held 11 bases outside the gene matches. CDR3 length equals 16 residues. This chain's CDR3 is CASSPTGGSWGSPLHF. The CDR3 nucleotides are TGCGCCAGCAGCCCCACAGGGGGTTCGTGGGGTTCACCCCTCCACTTT.

This clone turned up a few times. The gene calls are TRBV7-2 and TRBJ1-6; 7 bases align to TRBD1. The trim removed 7 bases at V and 15 bases at J, leaving 15 bases unmatched. There are 14 residues in the CDR3. CDR1 is SGHTA and CDR2 is FQGNSA in the germline V gene. The CDR3 sequence is CASTEQGQSSFLHF. CDR3 coding DNA: TGTGCCAGCACCGAGCAGGGACAGTCCTCCTTCCTCCACTTT.

This sequence joins TRBV28 and TRBJ1-5, with D maybe TRBD1 (6 bases). V was pared by 10 bases and J by 3 bases, with 10 bases between. This CDR3 comprises 12 residues. Looked up from germline, CDR1 is MDHEN and CDR2 is SYDVKM. CDR3 in DNA: TGTGCCACCGCAGGGGTCAATCAGCCCCAGCATTTT. This encodes CATAGVNQPQHF.

This rearrangement joins TRBV7-8 to TRBJ1-2, with no clear D. Looked up from germline, CDR1 is SGHVS and CDR2 is FQNEAQ. Trimming took 1 base from V and 6 from J, leaving 15 bases between them. CDR3 size: 15 residues. In DNA, the CDR3 is TGTGCCAGCAGCTTAGTTGGGCAGAGTGGGCATGGCTACACCTTC. Residues: CASSLVGQSGHGYTF.

This clone was observed a single time. The V and J genes are TRBV29-1 and TRBJ1-5; possibly TRBD1 for D (5 bases). Deletions cut 4 bases from V and 0 bases from J, with 10 bases between. The CDR3 loop spans 14 amino acids. Germline CDR1 and CDR2: SQVTM and ANQGSEA. CDR3 nucleotide sequence: TGCAGCGTTGCTGTAGGGGATAGCAATCAGCCCCAGCATTTT. This translates into CSVAVGDSNQPQHF.

The chain uses TRBV9 and TRBJ2-3; 9 positions match TRBD2. CDR3 length: 16 amino acids. Per the germline V gene, CDR1 is SGDLS and CDR2 is YYNGEE. The V and J ends lost 0 bases and 2 bases, in that order; junction bases with no gene match: 4. The CDR3 sequence is CASSVVGGGVTDTQYF. The CDR3 coding sequence is TGTGCCAGCAGCGTAGTCGGCGGGGGGGTCACAGATACGCAGTATTTT.

The chain joins TRBV18 to TRBJ2-5; unclear D gene. The CDR3 covers 13 residues. From germline, CDR1 is KGHSH and CDR2 LQKENI. V was trimmed by 2 bases and J by 4 bases, leaving 8 bases between them. CDR3 nucleotides: TGTGCCAGCTCACCAACTGAGCGAGAGACCCAGTACTTC. Protein: CASSPTERETQYF. The full variable domain, in which reference TRBV18 and TRBJ2-5 provide the parts outside the CDR3, is NAGVMQNPRHLVRRRGQEARLRCSPMKGHSHVYWYRQLPEEGLKFMVYLQKENIIDESGMPKERFSAEFPKEGPSILRIQQVVRGDSAAYFCASSPTERETQYFGPGTRLLVL.

The chain carries TRBV5-1 and TRBJ1-5; 11 bases match TRBD1. The CDR3 is 15 residues long. Trimming at V came to 4 bases and at J to 5 bases, leaving 5 bases not matched to a gene. Germline CDR1 reads SGHRS; CDR2 reads YFSETQ. CDR3: CASSRTGGADQPQHF. The CDR3 DNA reads as TGCGCCAGCAGCAGGACAGGGGGCGCCGATCAGCCCCAGCATTTT.

The rearrangement uses TRBV9 and TRBJ1-1; D gene uncertain. Germline V gene lookup returns CDR1 SGDLS and CDR2 YYNGEE. V was trimmed by 0 bases and J by 3 bases, leaving 6 bases between them. CDR3 length: 13 amino acids. For the CDR3, the DNA is TGTGCCAGCAGCGTAGCACCGTACACTGAAGCTTTCTTT. It specifies CASSVAPYTEAFF. The full variable domain, rest sourced from reference TRBV9 and TRBJ1-1, is DSGVTQTPKHLITATGQRVTLRCSPRSGDLSVYWYQQSLDQGLQFLIQYYNGEERAKGNILERFSAQQFPDLHSELNLSSLELGDSALYFCASSVAPYTEAFFGQGTRLTVV.

The V gene is TRBV19, the J gene TRBJ1-2; D gene ambiguous. V was trimmed by 4 bases and J by 6 bases, leaving 12 bases between them. The germline V gene encodes CDR1 LNHDA and CDR2 SQIVND (reference sequence). The CDR3 length is 13 residues. The CDR3, as DNA: TGTGCCAGTAGTAGTTCGGGATACCATGGCTACACCTTC. It is translated as CASSSSGYHGYTF.

The rearrangement uses TRBV28 and TRBJ2-7, with a tentative D call TRBD1 (6 bases). The germline gives CDR1 MDHEN, CDR2 SYDVKM. The CDR3 contains 14 residues. The germline V and J ends were trimmed by 2 bases and 3 bases, with 11 bases remaining between them. The chain's CDR3 is CASSLQGRNYEQYF. CDR3 in DNA: TGTGCCAGCAGTTTACAGGGGCGAAACTACGAGCAGTACTTC.